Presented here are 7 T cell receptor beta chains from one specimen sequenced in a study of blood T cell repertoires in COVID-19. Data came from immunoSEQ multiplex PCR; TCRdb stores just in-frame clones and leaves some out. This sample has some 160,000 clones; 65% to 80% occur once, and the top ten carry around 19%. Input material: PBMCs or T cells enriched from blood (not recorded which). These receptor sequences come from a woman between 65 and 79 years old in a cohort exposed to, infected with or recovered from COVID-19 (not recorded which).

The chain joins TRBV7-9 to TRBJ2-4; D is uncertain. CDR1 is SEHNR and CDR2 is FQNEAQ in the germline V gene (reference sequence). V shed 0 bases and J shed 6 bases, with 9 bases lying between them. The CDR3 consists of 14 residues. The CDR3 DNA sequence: TGTGCCAGCAGCTTAGCAAGTGGCGGAAACATTCAGTACTTC. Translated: CASSLASGGNIQYF.

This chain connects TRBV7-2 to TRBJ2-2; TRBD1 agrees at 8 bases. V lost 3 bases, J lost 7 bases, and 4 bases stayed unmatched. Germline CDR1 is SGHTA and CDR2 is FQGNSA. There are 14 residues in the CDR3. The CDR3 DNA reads TGTGCCAGCAGCTTGGACAGGGCAAGCGGGGAGCTGTTTTTT. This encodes CASSLDRASGELFF.

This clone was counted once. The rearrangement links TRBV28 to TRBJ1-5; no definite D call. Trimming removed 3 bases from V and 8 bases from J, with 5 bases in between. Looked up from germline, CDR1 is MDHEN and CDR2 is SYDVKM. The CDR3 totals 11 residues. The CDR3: CASSFGEPQHF. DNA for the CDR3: TGTGCCAGCAGTTTTGGAGAGCCCCAGCATTTT.

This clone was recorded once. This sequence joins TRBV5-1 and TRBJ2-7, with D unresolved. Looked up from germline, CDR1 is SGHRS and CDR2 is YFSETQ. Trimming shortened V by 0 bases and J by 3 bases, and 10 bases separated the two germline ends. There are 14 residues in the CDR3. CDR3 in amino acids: CASSLVGGNYEQYF. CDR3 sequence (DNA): TGCGCCAGCAGCTTGGTAGGCGGTAACTACGAGCAGTACTTC.

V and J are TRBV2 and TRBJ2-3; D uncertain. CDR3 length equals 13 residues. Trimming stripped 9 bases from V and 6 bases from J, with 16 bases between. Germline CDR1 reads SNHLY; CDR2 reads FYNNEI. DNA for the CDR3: TGTGCCAGTTTCTTATCCTATCGGGATACGCAGTATTTT. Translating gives CASFLSYRDTQYF. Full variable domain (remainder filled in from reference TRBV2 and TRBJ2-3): EPEVTQTPSHQVTQMGQEVILRCVPISNHLYFYWYRQILGQKVEFLVSFYNNEISEKSEIFDDQFSVERPDGSNFTLKIRSTKLEDSAMYFCASFLSYRDTQYFGPGTRLTVL.

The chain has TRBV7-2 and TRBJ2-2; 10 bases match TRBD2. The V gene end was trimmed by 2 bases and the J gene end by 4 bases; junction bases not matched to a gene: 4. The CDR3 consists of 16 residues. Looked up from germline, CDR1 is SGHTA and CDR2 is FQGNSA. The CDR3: CASSLRSSGSTGELFF. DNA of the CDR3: TGTGCCAGCAGCTTAAGGTCTAGCGGGAGCACCGGGGAGCTGTTTTTT.

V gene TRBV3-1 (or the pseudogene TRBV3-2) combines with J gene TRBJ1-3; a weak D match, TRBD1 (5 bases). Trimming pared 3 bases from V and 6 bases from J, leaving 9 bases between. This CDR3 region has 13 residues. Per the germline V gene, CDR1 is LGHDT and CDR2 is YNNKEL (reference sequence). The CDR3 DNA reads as TGTGCCAGCAGCCAGTTCAGGGAAAACACCATATATTTT. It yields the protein CASSQFRENTIYF.